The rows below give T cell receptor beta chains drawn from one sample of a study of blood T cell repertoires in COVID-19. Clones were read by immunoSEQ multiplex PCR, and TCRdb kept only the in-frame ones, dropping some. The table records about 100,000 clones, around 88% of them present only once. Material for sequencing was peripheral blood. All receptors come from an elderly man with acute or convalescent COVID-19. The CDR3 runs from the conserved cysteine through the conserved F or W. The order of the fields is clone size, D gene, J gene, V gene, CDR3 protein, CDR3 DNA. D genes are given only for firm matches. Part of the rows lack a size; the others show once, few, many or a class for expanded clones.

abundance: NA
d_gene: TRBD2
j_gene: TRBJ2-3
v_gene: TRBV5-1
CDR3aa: CASSLAPSGGTDTQYF
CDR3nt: TGCGCCAGCAGCTTGGCCCCTAGCGGGGGCACAGATACGCAGTATTTT

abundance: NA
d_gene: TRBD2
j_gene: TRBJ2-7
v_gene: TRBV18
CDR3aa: CASSAGSGSLYEQYF
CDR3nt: TGTGCCAGCTCTGCGGGGAGCGGGAGTCTCTACGAGCAGTACTTC

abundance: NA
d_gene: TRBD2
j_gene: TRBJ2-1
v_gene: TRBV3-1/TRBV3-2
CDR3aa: CASSQASGNAPNEQFF
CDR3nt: TGTGCCAGCAGCCAAGCTAGCGGGAATGCCCCGAATGAGCAGTTCTTC

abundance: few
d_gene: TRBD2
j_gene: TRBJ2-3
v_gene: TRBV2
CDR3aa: CASSGLAGGVDTQYF
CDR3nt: TGTGCCAGCAGCGGACTAGCGGGAGGAGTAGATACGCAGTATTTT

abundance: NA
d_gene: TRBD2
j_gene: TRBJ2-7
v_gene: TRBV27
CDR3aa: CASSLLAGAGEQYF
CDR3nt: TGTGCCAGCAGTTTACTAGCGGGAGCTGGCGAGCAGTACTTC

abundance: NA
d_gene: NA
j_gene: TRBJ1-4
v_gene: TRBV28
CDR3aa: CASSFRQDNEKLFF
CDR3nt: TGTGCCAGCAGTTTTCGGCAGGATAATGAAAAACTGTTTTTT

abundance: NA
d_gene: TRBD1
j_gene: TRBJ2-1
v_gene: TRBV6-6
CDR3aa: CASSPITGARQFF
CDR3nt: TGTGCCAGCAGCCCTATAACAGGGGCCAGACAGTTCTTC

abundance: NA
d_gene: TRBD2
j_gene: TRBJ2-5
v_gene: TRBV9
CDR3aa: CASSVDPAGGPKETQYF
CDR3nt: TGTGCCAGCAGCGTAGATCCAGCGGGAGGGCCAAAGGAGACCCAGTACTTC

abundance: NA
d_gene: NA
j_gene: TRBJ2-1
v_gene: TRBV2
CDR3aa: CASSEGGGFINEQFF
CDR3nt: TGTGCCAGCAGTGAAGGGGGAGGTTTTATAAATGAGCAGTTCTTC

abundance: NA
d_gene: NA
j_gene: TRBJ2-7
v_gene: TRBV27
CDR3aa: CASSSAGGLTSYEQYF
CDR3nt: TGTGCCAGCAGTTCCGCCGGAGGACTAACTAGCTACGAGCAGTACTTC

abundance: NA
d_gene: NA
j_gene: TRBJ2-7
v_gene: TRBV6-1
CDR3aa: CASSENSGYEQYF
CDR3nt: TGTGCCAGCAGTGAAAATAGCGGCTACGAGCAGTACTTC

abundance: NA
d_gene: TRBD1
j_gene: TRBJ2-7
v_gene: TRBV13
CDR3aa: CASSFRDRNYEQYF
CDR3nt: TGTGCCAGCAGCTTCCGGGACAGGAACTACGAGCAGTACTTC

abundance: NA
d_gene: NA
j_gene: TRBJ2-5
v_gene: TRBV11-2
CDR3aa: CASSLVQGTSKETQYF
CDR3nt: TGTGCCAGCAGCTTAGTACAAGGGACATCTAAAGAGACCCAGTACTTC

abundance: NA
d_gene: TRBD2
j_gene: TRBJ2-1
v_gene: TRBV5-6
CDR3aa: CASSSGLAGFNEQFF
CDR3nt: TGTGCCAGCAGCTCTGGACTAGCGGGATTCAATGAGCAGTTCTTC

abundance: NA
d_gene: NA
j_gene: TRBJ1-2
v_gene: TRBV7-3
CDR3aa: CASSYRDGSGYTF
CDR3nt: TGTGCCAGCAGCTACAGGGATGGGTCTGGCTACACCTTC

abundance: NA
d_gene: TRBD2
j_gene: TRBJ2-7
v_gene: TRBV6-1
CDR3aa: CASSGDRAGLAGVFSEQYF
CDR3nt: TGTGCCAGCAGTGGGGACAGGGCAGGACTAGCGGGAGTATTCTCCGAGCAGTACTTC

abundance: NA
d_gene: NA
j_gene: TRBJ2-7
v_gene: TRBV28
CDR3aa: CASSLRALPPQYF
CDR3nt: TGTGCCAGCAGTTTAAGAGCCTTACCCCCTCAGTACTTC

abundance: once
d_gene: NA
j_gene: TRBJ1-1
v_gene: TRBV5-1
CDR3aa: CASSLQGQNTEAFF
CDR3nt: TGCGCCAGCAGCCTACAAGGACAGAACACTGAAGCTTTCTTT

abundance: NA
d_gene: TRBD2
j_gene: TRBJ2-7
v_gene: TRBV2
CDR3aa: CATTTSAGVGEQYF
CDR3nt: TGTGCCACAACCACTAGCGCCGGGGTGGGGGAGCAGTACTTC

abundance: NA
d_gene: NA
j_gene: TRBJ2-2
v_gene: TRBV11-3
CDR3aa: CASSQAGTGELFF
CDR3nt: TGTGCCAGCAGCCAGGCTGGGACCGGGGAGCTGTTTTTT

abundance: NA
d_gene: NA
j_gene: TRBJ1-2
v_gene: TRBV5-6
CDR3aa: CASSLVEGPNYGYTF
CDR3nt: TGTGCCAGCAGCTTGGTCGAGGGCCCAAACTATGGCTACACCTTC

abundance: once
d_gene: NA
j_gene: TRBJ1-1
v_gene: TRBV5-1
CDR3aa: CASSLRGGTEAFF
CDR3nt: TGCGCCAGCAGCTTGCGGGGTGGGACTGAAGCTTTCTTT

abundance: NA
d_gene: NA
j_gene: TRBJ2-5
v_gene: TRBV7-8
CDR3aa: CASSLGRGGDNQETQYF
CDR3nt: TGTGCCAGCAGCTTAGGGAGGGGGGGAGATAACCAAGAGACCCAGTACTTC